Sequencing of this T cell receptor (beta chain) was carried out in a study of vaccination effects on CD4 cells after COVID-19. The repertoire was sequenced with immunoSEQ multiplex PCR; TCRdb's copy has only in-frame clones and lacks some. Among 30,000 to 35,000 clones listed, roughly two thirds were seen once. Antigen-specific CD4+ T cells were expanded with viral peptide pools in the ViraFEST assay before sequencing. Following 10 days of culture, CD4+ T cells were isolated. Vaccine recipients had no previous SARS-CoV-2 infection; their nucleocapsid antibodies were negative. After 1.8 million or so PBMC were placed in each well, they were cultured with 10 IU/ml IL-2 and roughly 10 ug/ml peptides. Half the medium was swapped for IL-2 medium on days 3 and 7. To note about this clone: The antigen remains unidentified.

The junction had 3 bases not matched to a gene; V was cut back by 1 base and J by 2 bases. The CDR3 has 15 residues. CDR1 is MNHNS and CDR2 is SASEGT in the germline V gene. The input for sequencing was CD4+ T cells from PBMCs cultured with HCoV-229E spike peptides, taken before COVID-19 vaccination. The chain is built from TRBV6-1 and TRBJ2-5; 8 nucleotides line up with TRBD2. This sequence originates from a human donor who received a COVID-19 vaccine. CDR3 amino acids: CASSEVGGEQETQYF. The CDR3 coding sequence is TGTGCCAGCAGTGAAGTCGGGGGGGAACAAGAGACCCAGTACTTC.